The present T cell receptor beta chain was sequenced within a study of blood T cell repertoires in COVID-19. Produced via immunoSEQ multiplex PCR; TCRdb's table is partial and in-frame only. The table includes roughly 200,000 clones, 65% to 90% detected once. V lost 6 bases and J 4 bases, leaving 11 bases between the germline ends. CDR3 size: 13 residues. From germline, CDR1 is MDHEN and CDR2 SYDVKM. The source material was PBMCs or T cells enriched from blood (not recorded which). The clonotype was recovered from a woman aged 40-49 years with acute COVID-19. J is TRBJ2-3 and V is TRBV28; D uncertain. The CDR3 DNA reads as TGTGCCAGCAGGCGTACAGACGCAGATACGCAGTATTTT. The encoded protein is CASRRTDADTQYF. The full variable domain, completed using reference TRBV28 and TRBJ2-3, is DVKVTQSSRYLVKRTGEKVFLECVQDMDHENMFWYRQDPGLGLRLIYFSYDVKMKEKGDIPEGYSVSREKKERFSLILESASTNQTSMYLCASRRTDADTQYFGPGTRLTVL.